This TCR beta chain was sequenced during a study of blood T cell repertoires in COVID-19. About the study: Both acute and convalescent COVID-19 samples were obtained from the United States, Italy and Spain. The cDNA or gDNA used as material had been derived from T cells, B-cell-depleted T cells, or PBMCs.

Profiling relied on immunoSEQ multiplex PCR, and the TCRdb table lists in-frame clones only, not all of them. The sample contains about 200,000 clones, more than 75% of which appear only once. Losses at the gene ends were 1 base for V and 4 bases for J; bases not matched to a gene: 5. CDR1 and CDR2 (germline): SGHTA, FQGNSA. CDR3 length equals 15 residues. The source is a woman older than 75 with acute or convalescent COVID-19. The chain employs TRBV7-2 and TRBJ1-1; 8 positions agree with TRBD1. The source material was peripheral blood. The CDR3 region is CASSLDNRGGTEAFF. CDR3 in DNA: TGTGCCAGCAGCTTAGATAACAGGGGGGGCACTGAAGCTTTCTTT.